The TCR beta chain described here comes from a study of T cells in Graves' hyperthyroidism and ophthalmopathy. From RNA transcripts, TCR beta CDR3 regions were amplified. A set of HTBI primers served as the primers for a first-round RT-PCR of the TCR CDR3. TCRdb independently ran MiXCR on the multiplex PCR reads; one entry per CDR3 protein. The repertoire includes 640,000 or so distinct CDR3 sequences, more than 13% of them detected once, and more than 6% sits in the top ten. Overall study results and limits: Researchers found most expanded thyroid clonotypes above 0.001 in blood as well. In simple terms, a model built on 13 V-J features told ophthalmopathy apart from stable hyperthyroidism.

Uncontrolled infection, other autoimmune disease, pregnancy or lactation excluded patients. It was 10 ml of fresh peripheral blood that supplied the PBMCs. This clonotype was recorded many times. Its specificity is not known. Germline V gene sequence: CDR1 LNHDA, CDR2 SQIVND (reference sequence). The ends lost 3 bases at V and 6 bases at J; junction bases unmatched: 14. The CDR3 length is 17 residues. This chain joins TRBV19 and TRBJ2-1; 7 nucleotides agree with TRBD2. This TCR derives from a woman younger than 30 with Graves' ophthalmopathy. Sequencing input: blood. This chain's CDR3 is CASSILPGWEGGNEQFF. CDR3 coding DNA: TGTGCCAGTAGTATCCTCCCAGGGTGGGAGGGCGGCAATGAGCAGTTCTTC.